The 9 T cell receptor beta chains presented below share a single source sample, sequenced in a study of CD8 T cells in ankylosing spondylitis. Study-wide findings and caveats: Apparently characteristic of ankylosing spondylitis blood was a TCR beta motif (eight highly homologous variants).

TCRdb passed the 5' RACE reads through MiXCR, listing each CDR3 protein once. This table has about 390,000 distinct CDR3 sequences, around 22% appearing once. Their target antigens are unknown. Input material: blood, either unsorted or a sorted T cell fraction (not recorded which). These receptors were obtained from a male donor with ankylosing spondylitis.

The CDR3 region has the DNA TGTGCCAGCAGCTATGGGACAGGGCGCACCGGGGAGCTGTTTTTT. This translates into CASSYGTGRTGELFF. This chain connects TRBV7-6 to TRBJ2-2; 9 bases are shared with TRBD1. CDR3 length: 15 residues. With 4 bases clipped from V and 4 bases from J, the junction kept 4 bases outside the gene matches. Germline CDR1 is SGHVS and CDR2 is FNYEAQ.

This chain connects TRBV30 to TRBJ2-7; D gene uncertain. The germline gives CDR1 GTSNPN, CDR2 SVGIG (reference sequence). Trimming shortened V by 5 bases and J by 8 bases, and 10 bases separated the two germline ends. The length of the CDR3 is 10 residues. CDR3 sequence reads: CAWGRPKQYF. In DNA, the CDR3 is TGTGCCTGGGGAAGACCGAAGCAGTACTTC. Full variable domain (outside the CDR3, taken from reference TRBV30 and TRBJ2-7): SQTIHQWPATLVQPVGSPLSLECTVEGTSNPNLYWYRQAAGRGLQLLFYSVGIGQISSEVPQNLSASRPQDRQFILSSKKLLLSDSGFYLCAWGRPKQYFGPGTRLTVT.

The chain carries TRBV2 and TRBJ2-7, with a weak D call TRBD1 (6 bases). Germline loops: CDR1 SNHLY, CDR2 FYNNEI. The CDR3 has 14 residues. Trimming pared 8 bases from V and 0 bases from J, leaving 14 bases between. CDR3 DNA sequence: TGTGCCAGCGACAGGTCCCCGAGCTCCTACGAGCAGTACTTC. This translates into CASDRSPSSYEQYF.

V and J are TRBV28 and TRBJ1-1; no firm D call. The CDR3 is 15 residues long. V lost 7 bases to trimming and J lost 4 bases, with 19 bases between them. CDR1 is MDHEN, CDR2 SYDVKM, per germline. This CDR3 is CASTPHADEGTEAFF. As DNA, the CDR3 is TGTGCCAGCACCCCGCACGCGGATGAGGGCACTGAAGCTTTCTTT.

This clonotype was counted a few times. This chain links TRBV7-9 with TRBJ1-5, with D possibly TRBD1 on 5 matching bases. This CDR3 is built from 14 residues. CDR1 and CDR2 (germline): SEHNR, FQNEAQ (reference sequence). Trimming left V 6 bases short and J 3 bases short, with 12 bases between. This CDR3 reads CASSSGFTNQPQHF. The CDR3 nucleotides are TGTGCCAGCAGTTCAGGGTTCACCAATCAGCCCCAGCATTTT.

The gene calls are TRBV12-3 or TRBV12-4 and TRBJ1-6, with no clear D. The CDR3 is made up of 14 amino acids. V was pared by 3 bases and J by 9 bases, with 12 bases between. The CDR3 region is CASSFSRAASPLHF. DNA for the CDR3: TGTGCCAGCAGTTTCTCCCGGGCAGCTTCACCCCTCCACTTT.

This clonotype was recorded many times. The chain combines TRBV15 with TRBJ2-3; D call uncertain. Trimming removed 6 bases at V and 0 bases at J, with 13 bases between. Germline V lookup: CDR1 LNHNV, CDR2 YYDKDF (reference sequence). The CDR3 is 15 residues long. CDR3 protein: CATSSGLASTDTQYF. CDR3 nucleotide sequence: TGTGCCACCAGTTCGGGCCTGGCTAGCACAGATACGCAGTATTTT.

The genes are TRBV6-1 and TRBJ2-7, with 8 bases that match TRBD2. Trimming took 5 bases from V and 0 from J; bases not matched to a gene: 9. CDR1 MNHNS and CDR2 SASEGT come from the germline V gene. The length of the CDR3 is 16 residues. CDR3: CASSRDLSGTSYEQYF. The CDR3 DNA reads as TGTGCCAGCAGTCGAGACCTTAGCGGGACCTCCTACGAGCAGTACTTC.

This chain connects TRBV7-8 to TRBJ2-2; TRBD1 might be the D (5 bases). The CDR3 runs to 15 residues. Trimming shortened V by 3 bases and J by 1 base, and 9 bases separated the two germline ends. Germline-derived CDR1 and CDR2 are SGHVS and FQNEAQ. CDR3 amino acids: CASSFYTGNTGELFF. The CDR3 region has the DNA TGTGCCAGCAGCTTCTACACAGGGAACACCGGGGAGCTGTTTTTT.